This T cell receptor beta chain was found in a study of OX40 agonist ivuxolimab in advanced cancers. Study information: The treatment was a fully human IgG2 OX40 agonist, ivuxolimab. Aged roughly 23 to 79 with a mean of about 60 years, they were more than 80% male. Study-level findings and limits: Dose levels from 0.1 to 3.0 mg/kg saw CD4+ and CD8+ blood T cells expand clonally by week 6.

Here immunoSEQ multiplex PCR was the method, and the copy in TCRdb shows in-frame clones only, minus some. The table records tens of thousands of clones, approximately 90% of them present only once. On this clone itself: Its antigen remains unknown.

The V gene lost 1 base and the J gene lost 6 bases, with 8 bases spanning the gap. Germline V gene sequence: CDR1 LGHNA, CDR2 YSLEER. The CDR3 is made up of 13 amino acids. Sequenced here: CD4+ or CD8+ T cells sorted from blood, sampled in a trial of the OX40 agonist ivuxolimab. The origin of this receptor is an adult with an advanced solid tumor such as melanoma, head and neck, liver or kidney cancer. This chain links TRBV4-3 with TRBJ2-3; no firm D call. The CDR3 loop reads CASSQGSRDTQYF. In DNA form, the CDR3 reads TGCGCCAGCAGCCAAGGGTCTAGGGATACGCAGTATTTT.